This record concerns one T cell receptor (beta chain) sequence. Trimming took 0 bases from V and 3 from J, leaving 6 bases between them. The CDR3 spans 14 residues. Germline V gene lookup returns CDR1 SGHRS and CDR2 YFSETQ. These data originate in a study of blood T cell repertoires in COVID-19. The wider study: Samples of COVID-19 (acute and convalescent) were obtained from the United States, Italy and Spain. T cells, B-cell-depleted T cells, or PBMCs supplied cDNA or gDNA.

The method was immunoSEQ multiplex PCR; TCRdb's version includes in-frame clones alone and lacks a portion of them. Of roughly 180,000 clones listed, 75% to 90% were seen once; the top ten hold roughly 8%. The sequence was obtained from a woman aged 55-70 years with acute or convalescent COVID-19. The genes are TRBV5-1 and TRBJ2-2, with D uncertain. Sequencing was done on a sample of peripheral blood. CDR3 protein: CASSLETYTGELFF. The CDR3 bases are TGCGCCAGCAGCTTGGAAACTTACACCGGGGAGCTGTTTTTT. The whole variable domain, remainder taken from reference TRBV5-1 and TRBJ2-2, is KAGVTQTPRYLIKTRGQQVTLSCSPISGHRSVSWYQQTPGQGLQFLFEYFSETQRNKGNFPGRFSGRQFSNSRSEMNVSTLELGDSALYLCASSLETYTGELFFGEGSRLTVL.